Included here is one T cell receptor beta chain sequence, with context. These data originate in a study of T cells in Graves' hyperthyroidism and ophthalmopathy. Germline V lookup: CDR1 LGHNA, CDR2 YNFKEQ. V was clipped by 0 bases and J by 5 bases, with 11 bases between them. The length of the CDR3 is 15 residues. Amplification targeted TCR beta CDR3 regions from RNA transcripts. The TCR CDR3 first-round RT-PCR relied on the HTBI primer set. TCRdb re-derived calls from the multiplex PCR reads in MiXCR, one entry per CDR3 protein. The repertoire holds about 350,000 distinct CDR3 sequences, with 14% as singletons.

The sequenced sample consisted of blood. The rearrangement links TRBV4-2 to TRBJ2-1; D perhaps matches TRBD1 (5 bases). This sequence originates from a woman aged 25 to 39 with Graves' hyperthyroidism. The CDR3 loop reads CASSQDRAKNNEQFF. CDR3 in DNA: TGTGCCAGCAGCCAAGACAGGGCAAAAAACAATGAGCAGTTCTTC.